Given below is one T cell receptor (beta chain) in context. The sample holds one count of this clone. Its antigen is not yet known. Per-base qualities were not stored, and no clone one base away is much larger. The data originate from a study of cytomegalovirus exposure and HLA in healthy donors (dated by TCRdb to 2017 to 2019). Study-level background: An earlier analysis of several hundred of the donors reported 276 Gb of sequence data and 117 million unique TCR beta sequences obtained from about 200 million T cells. About 300 gigabases of sequencing data and tens of millions of unique TCR sequences were included in an early release covering several hundred HLA-typed donors. Of the roughly 400 genotyped donors, approximately 80% were placed in the genetic ancestry cluster associated with self-reported Caucasian donors. The aim of the study was to test whether cataloging public T cell receptors could identify signatures of past pathogen exposure. The study profiled the T cell repertoires of 550 to 700 subjects by immunosequencing and related them to cytomegalovirus serostatus. In addition to the first cohort of around 670 subjects, a separate validation cohort of around 110 different subjects was used. High-throughput TCR immunosequencing, statistical association of individual TCRs with disease status, and machine learning were combined to predict cytomegalovirus infection status. A later analysis re-analyzed previously published TCR beta repertoires from 650 to 800 donors and added high-resolution HLA genotyping to study TCR occurrence patterns. In the later analysis, no new phenotypic data were used to find candidate immune exposures; instead, reliance was placed on TCR beta sequences and their occurrence across donors. To decide whether each TCR beta V gene segment behaved as functional or pseudogenic, an earlier analysis of several hundred of the donors relied on high-throughput TCR beta sequencing. Donor age, sex, ethnicity and CMV serostatus were compiled alongside the repertoire data. Genome-wide SNP genotypes for about 55% of the roughly 670 donors were used in a later genetic analysis, which treated that subset as a discovery cohort. Every discovery cohort repertoire had been produced on one sequencing platform. Both class I and class II loci were covered by HLA typing, at four-digit resolution. Typing coverage varied by locus: roughly 629-640 donors for A, B, C, DRB1 and DQB1; approximately 500 for DQA1; more than 600 for DPA1; about 450 for DPB1. Several DR-DQ haplotypes were treated as single units for association and clustering because of strong linkage in the cohort. On average, around 240,000 unique TCR beta nucleotide sequences were sequenced per donor among 350 to 400 genotyped donors of the cohort, with around 19% of those sequences being non-productive.

The cohort comprised 710 or so healthy bone marrow donors. At the time of sampling, all cohort members were nominally healthy, though unrecorded immune exposures were likely present. The donor tested CMV seropositive, placing the donor among the 289 seropositive members of the cohort. Each donor provided a peripheral blood sample, and peripheral blood mononuclear cells were used for TCR beta sequencing. Genomic DNA extraction from the blood cell samples was performed with the Qiagen DNeasy Blood Extraction Kit. The germline V end is reduced by 6 bases and the J end by 2 bases; junction bases left unmatched: 7. According to the germline V gene, CDR1 reads MNHNS and CDR2 reads SASEGT. Reading from cysteine to phenylalanine, the CDR3 counts 15 amino acids. The kept DNA is CDR3 alone, 45 bases in frame from the first base. The library was made by the immunoSEQ multiplex PCR assay. For the multiplex PCR, a mixture combining 60 forward primers for TCR Vbeta segments and 13 reverse primers for TCR Jbeta segments was used. Amplification of the CDR3 region of rearranged TCR beta genes was performed with a multiplex PCR assay on genomic DNA. The Illumina HiSeq System was used to sequence the amplified TCR beta libraries as 87-base-pair reads. On the study's bioinformatics: In a later analysis, roughly 80 million unique TCR beta chains were counted across the 500 to 700 repertoires, and roughly 10 million of these chains were shared by at least two donors. Raw reads were error-corrected and collapsed into unique sequences by a nearest-neighbor algorithm in which closely related sequences were merged to remove PCR and sequencing errors. CDR3 sequences were aligned to IMGT reference sequences to assign V, D and J gene segments. For a sequence to be retained, at least a six-nucleotide match to both a V gene segment and a J gene segment was required. Rearrangements were called productive when the CDR3 lacked stop codons and stayed in frame with V and J; all others were non-productive. CDR3 was defined by IMGT convention, running from the second conserved V-encoded cysteine to the conserved J-encoded phenylalanine. In an earlier analysis of some 550 of the donors, sequences lacking an unambiguous match to a single V gene segment were excluded. In an earlier analysis of a few hundred of the donors, V segments were called functional above 56.7% productive rearrangements and were called segregating when the between-donor standard deviation exceeded 5%. A statistical classification framework was built for diagnosing cytomegalovirus status from the catalog of TCR beta chain sequences. In a later analysis, V and J genes were assigned by comparing TCR nucleotide sequences against IMGT/GENE-DB human TR gene sequences. Using the TCRdist pipeline, a later analysis assigned CDR3 sequences along with most-parsimonious VDJ recombination scenarios. In a later analysis, each TCR beta chain was defined by its CDR3 amino acid sequence together with its V-gene family, and reads lacking a unique V-gene family were excluded. As a way to deal with suspected cross-contamination and a sequencing artifact, a later analysis dropped hundreds of nucleotide sequences that were highly shared and had low generation probability. In a later analysis, a clonal expansion index was calculated for each public chain from normalized within-repertoire ranks of inferred template counts. In a later analysis, generation probabilities were computed using a VDJ recombination model fitted to out-of-frame rearrangements, and the results were checked against IGoR. Hypergeometric tests were used in a later analysis to score TCR-TCR, TCR-HLA and TCR-CMV co-occurrence, with a repertoire-size bias correction applied to the TCR pairs. To estimate false discovery rates, a later analysis permuted the HLA or CMV assignments 20 times. In a later analysis, co-occurring TCRs were grouped using DBSCAN, and TCRdist sequence similarity was added for clustering within HLA-allele-positive subsets. Co-occurrence clustering excluded repertoires with fewer than 30,000 or more than 120,000 public chains, plus five with anomalous nucleotide sharing. TCRdb re-hosts the immuneACCESS table, in-frame sequences only. Its copies lack some clones; in the studies checked, an unresolved V gene accounts for under half of them, and the cause for the rest is not known. V and J calls and clone size come straight from that table; D and trimming were deduced from the DNA. The sample has some 180,000 clones on record, approximately 80% of them singletons. The ten top clones hold approximately 3.6% of the sample.

What the authors observed across the whole study: Most TCR sequences were seen in very few donors, while some public TCRs were found in many individuals. Linkage disequilibrium might explain the correlated functional status among segregating V segments, but an unknown experimental factor could not be ruled out. In an earlier analysis of around 600 of the donors, most TCR beta V segments were observed in productive rearrangements about 87% or about 30% of the time, broadly matching IMGT annotations. A later analysis found that most CMV-associated TCR beta chains appeared HLA-restricted, with HLA associations seemingly driven largely by CMV exposure. Because HLA typing was missing for some donors at each locus, association tests included only the typed subset. A further reported finding was that TCR beta sequences accurately predicted the HLA-A and HLA-B alleles for most subjects in the first cohort. Because counts were too low, some 17 rarely observed V segments, including chromosome 9 orphons, were left out of the earlier analysis of a few hundred of the donors. Strong co-occurrence of HLA alleles, especially DR and DQ, made assigning TCR associations to individual alleles difficult. Cytomegalovirus status was reported to be diagnosed by the classifier with high specificity and sensitivity in both the original and validation cohorts. The sequencing pipeline was judged likely to have produced a cluster of highly shared sequence variants as a technical artifact. An association between a missense DCLRE1C variant and V-gene and J-gene trimming of TCR beta chains was found in a later genetic analysis and replicated in an independent cohort. The authors suggested that the approach could potentially be extended to other disease states and immunological phenotypes. In a later analysis, several top co-occurrence clusters were reported to appear linked to parvovirus B19, influenza, CMV and Epstein-Barr virus. Compared with equally common non-associated chains, HLA-associated TCR beta chains in a later analysis were more clonally expanded and had lower generation probabilities. Immune exposure information for the cohort was limited to CMV serostatus. A total of 150 to 200 TCR beta chains were listed by the study as associated with cytomegalovirus. At a false discovery rate of 0.05, a later analysis linked 16,000 or so TCR beta sequences to specific HLA alleles. The 87-base-pair reads could not distinguish some IMGT-functional V segments, including TRBV6-2 and TRBV6-3, so those segments were excluded. A later genetic analysis reported fewer N-insertions in productive TCRs among donors in an Asian-associated ancestry cluster than the roughly 640-donor mean. A few of the identified cytomegalovirus-associated TCR beta chains were confirmed in vitro to be specific for cytomegalovirus antigens. The presence/absence analyses assumed that sequencing depth was roughly uniform across donors, and that assumption may not be true. In this cohort, only TCR beta chains were sequenced, and detectable features were limited by the absence of alpha or paired-chain data. In a later analysis, the rate of TCR association differed among HLA loci, with DRB1 alleles having the most associated TCRs and HLA-C alleles having the fewest.

The sequence joins TRBV6-1 to TRBJ2-1, with 7 bases aligning to TRBD1. Sequencing was carried out using PBMCs. The origin of this receptor is a man aged 35 to 55 in good health and CMV-seropositive. The bases read TGTGCCAGCAGAGCCCAGGGGGATGCCTACAATGAGCAGTTCTTC. Its amino acids are CASRAQGDAYNEQFF.